Listed below are T cell receptor beta chains from one sample, sequenced in a study of cytomegalovirus exposure and HLA in healthy donors. Measured with immunoSEQ multiplex PCR; TCRdb has only the in-frame clones, and not every one. The sample holds over 85,000 clones; 60% to 85% are singletons and the top ten take 1% to 1.5%. Sequencing was performed on PBMCs. The receptors derive from a woman in her 30s in good health and CMV-seronegative. Both conserved end residues are part of each CDR3. The D gene is left open where the match is weak. For some rows the clone size is stated as once, few or many, or as a class when expanded; others skip it.

d_call,j_call,clone_size,v_call,cdr3_aa,cdr3_nt
.,TRBJ1-6,once,TRBV9,CASSVELGDNSPLHF,TGTGCCAGCAGCGTAGAACTCGGAGATAATTCACCCCTCCACTTT
TRBD1,TRBJ2-5,.,TRBV13,CASSFTGGRETQYF,TGTGCCAGCAGCTTTACAGGGGGCCGGGAGACCCAGTACTTC
TRBD1,TRBJ2-7,.,TRBV29-1,CSVAGQGSYEQYF,TGCAGCGTTGCTGGACAGGGGTCCTACGAGCAGTACTTC
.,TRBJ1-4,few,TRBV4-2,CASSQVGGVEAEKLFF,TGTGCCAGCAGCCAAGTGGGGGGAGTAGAGGCTGAAAAACTGTTTTTT
.,TRBJ1-3,few,TRBV6-4,CASSDLSGFLDTIYF,TGTGCCAGCAGTGACCTATCGGGTTTTCTAGACACCATATATTTT
.,TRBJ2-2,.,TRBV7-3,CASSLYSSTTGELFF,TGTGCCAGCAGCTTGTATTCTAGTACCACCGGGGAGCTGTTTTTT
TRBD2,TRBJ2-1,.,TRBV28,CASTLAGVSYNEQFF,TGTGCCAGCACCTTAGCGGGAGTGTCTTACAATGAGCAGTTCTTC
.,TRBJ2-3,.,TRBV9,CASSVAAGRLDTQYF,TGTGCCAGCAGCGTAGCCGCGGGGCGGTTGGATACGCAGTATTTT
TRBD2,TRBJ2-1,.,TRBV4-3,CASSQPGLAGFEQFF,TGCGCCAGCAGCCAACCGGGACTAGCGGGATTTGAGCAGTTCTTC
.,TRBJ1-4,few,TRBV19,CASSIAGEKLFF,TGTGCCAGTAGTATAGCGGGGGAAAAACTGTTTTTT
.,TRBJ2-7,.,TRBV7-8,CASSPPGPGLAYEQYF,TGTGCCAGCAGCCCTCCTGGCCCAGGGTTGGCCTACGAGCAGTACTTC
.,TRBJ2-6,few,TRBV6-5,CASINRASGANVLTF,TGTGCCAGCATCAACAGGGCTTCTGGGGCCAACGTCCTGACTTTC
TRBD1,TRBJ1-6,.,TRBV2,CASSEWTGVTYNSPLHF,TGTGCCAGCAGTGAGTGGACAGGGGTGACCTATAATTCACCCCTCCACTTT
.,TRBJ2-7,.,TRBV28,CASTQSGGKDYEQYF,TGTGCCAGCACCCAGAGTGGAGGGAAGGACTACGAGCAGTACTTC
.,TRBJ2-6,.,TRBV30,CARAGIPSSGANVLTF,TGTGCCCGAGCAGGGATTCCGAGCTCTGGGGCCAACGTCCTGACTTTC
.,TRBJ1-1,.,TRBV7-9,CASSLVAGATEAFF,TGTGCCAGCAGCTTAGTTGCGGGGGCCACTGAAGCTTTCTTT
.,TRBJ1-2,.,TRBV28,CASSPDRYGYTF,TGTGCCAGCAGTCCGGACAGATATGGCTACACCTTC
.,TRBJ1-1,.,TRBV9,CASSVGIGEAFF,TGTGCCAGCAGCGTAGGAATCGGTGAAGCTTTCTTT
.,TRBJ2-2,.,TRBV2,CASRATNTGELFF,TGTGCCAGCAGAGCGACTAACACCGGGGAGCTGTTTTTT
TRBD2,TRBJ2-1,.,TRBV2,CASSEPLYSGRNNEQFF,TGTGCCAGCAGTGAACCGCTTTATTCCGGGAGGAACAATGAGCAGTTCTTC
.,TRBJ1-1,.,TRBV7-2,CAGRQGQNTEAFF,TGTGCCGGAAGGCAGGGCCAGAACACTGAAGCTTTCTTT
TRBD1,TRBJ1-4,.,TRBV5-1,CASSLTGGREKLFF,TGCGCCAGCAGCCTGACAGGGGGCCGTGAAAAACTGTTTTTT
.,TRBJ1-5,once,TRBV7-9,CASSLWQGSNQPQHF,TGTGCCAGCAGCTTATGGCAGGGGAGCAATCAGCCCCAGCATTTT
.,TRBJ1-2,.,TRBV11-2,CASSLSEGTNYGYTF,TGTGCCAGCAGCTTATCAGAGGGCACCAACTATGGCTACACCTTC
TRBD1,TRBJ1-2,.,TRBV6-5,CASSYADREYGYTF,TGTGCCAGCAGCTACGCGGACAGGGAGTATGGCTACACCTTC
.,TRBJ2-3,.,TRBV10-3,CAISPSASGTDTQYF,TGTGCCATCAGCCCGTCGGCTAGCGGCACAGATACGCAGTATTTT
TRBD2,TRBJ2-1,.,TRBV6-1,CASSRTSGAEQFF,TGTGCCAGCAGCAGGACTAGCGGGGCTGAGCAGTTCTTC
TRBD1,TRBJ1-5,.,TRBV28,CASSPITTGGDYQPQHF,TGTGCCAGCAGTCCGATAACGACAGGGGGGGACTATCAGCCCCAGCATTTT
.,TRBJ1-2,.,TRBV4-3,CASSQLGAPNYGYTF,TGCGCCAGCAGCCAACTAGGGGCTCCCAACTATGGCTACACCTTC
.,TRBJ2-1,.,TRBV2,CASSEHGQRYGNEQFF,TGTGCCAGCAGTGAACATGGCCAGCGGTACGGCAATGAGCAGTTCTTC
TRBD2,TRBJ2-7,.,TRBV9,CASSDGTSGLEQYF,TGTGCCAGCAGCGACGGGACTAGCGGGCTCGAGCAGTACTTC
TRBD2,TRBJ2-7,.,TRBV4-1,CASSQDLQRGDTSYEQYF,TGCGCCAGCAGCCAAGATCTCCAGCGGGGGGATACCTCCTACGAGCAGTACTTC
.,TRBJ2-7,.,TRBV9,CASSVVPGPDYEQYF,TGTGCCAGCAGCGTAGTCCCAGGCCCAGACTACGAGCAGTACTTC
.,TRBJ1-2,.,TRBV28,CASSAPGTVELDGYTF,TGTGCCAGCAGTGCCCCAGGGACTGTGGAATTGGATGGCTACACCTTC
.,TRBJ2-7,.,TRBV10-3,CAISGGPEAYSYEQYF,TGTGCCATCAGTGGGGGTCCGGAGGCATACTCCTACGAGCAGTACTTC
.,TRBJ1-1,few,TRBV6-6,CASSYSTEPVTEAFF,TGTGCCAGCAGTTACTCGACAGAACCTGTCACTGAAGCTTTCTTT
.,TRBJ2-7,.,TRBV10-3,CAISRGVGYEQYF,TGTGCCATCTCCCGCGGGGTGGGGTACGAGCAGTACTTC
TRBD2,TRBJ2-1,.,TRBV7-6,CASSLVRLAGGNEQFF,TGTGCCAGCAGCTTAGTGCGTCTAGCGGGAGGTAATGAGCAGTTCTTC
TRBD2,TRBJ2-3,.,TRBV7-6,CASSLQSSGSTDTQYF,TGTGCCAGCAGCTTACAATCTAGCGGGAGTACAGATACGCAGTATTTT
.,TRBJ1-1,once,TRBV7-9,CASSLRGQFTEAFF,TGTGCCAGCAGCTTGAGAGGGCAGTTCACTGAAGCTTTCTTT
.,TRBJ2-5,few,TRBV9,CASSVRLGQGETQYF,TGTGCCAGCAGCGTGAGATTAGGCCAGGGAGAGACCCAGTACTTC
TRBD2,TRBJ2-7,.,TRBV6-6,CASKGTSGIDEQYF,TGTGCCAGCAAGGGGACTAGCGGGATCGACGAGCAGTACTTC
.,TRBJ2-1,.,TRBV9,CASSVVSLGNEQFF,TGTGCCAGCAGCGTAGTCAGTCTTGGCAATGAGCAGTTCTTC
.,TRBJ1-3,few,TRBV5-1,CASGGGSAGNTIYF,TGCGCCAGCGGGGGAGGCTCGGCTGGAAACACCATATATTTT
TRBD2,TRBJ2-7,.,TRBV7-2,CASSWRESDEQYF,TGTGCCAGCAGCTGGCGGGAGTCCGACGAGCAGTACTTC
TRBD1,TRBJ2-7,.,TRBV7-6,CASSQGQGTEQYF,TGTGCCAGCAGCCAGGGACAGGGCACCGAGCAGTACTTC
TRBD1,TRBJ2-5,.,TRBV4-3,CASSQDVTGGSQETQYF,TGCGCCAGCAGCCAAGATGTAACAGGGGGTAGTCAAGAGACCCAGTACTTC
TRBD2,TRBJ2-5,.,TRBV7-2,CASSLVAGASVMETQYF,TGTGCCAGCAGCTTAGTTGCGGGAGCGTCAGTCATGGAGACCCAGTACTTC